A single sample is the source of the 25 T cell receptor beta chains below, sequenced in a study of blood T cell repertoires in COVID-19. The protocol was immunoSEQ multiplex PCR, while the TCRdb copy is restricted to in-frame clones and leaves out a portion. The table has 160,000 or so clones, about 79% seen once; the top ten hold almost 10%. Material: peripheral blood. These receptors came from a woman between 45 and 60 years old with acute or convalescent COVID-19.

V and J are TRBV10-3 and TRBJ2-3; D is perhaps TRBD2 (6 bases). Germline values: CDR1 ENHRY, CDR2 SYGVKD. This CDR3 has 14 residues. The V end lost 6 bases, the J end lost 0 bases, and 10 bases lay between the germline ends. The CDR3 DNA sequence: TGTGCCATCAGCACTGGGACTAGCACAGATACGCAGTATTTT. Protein sequence: CAISTGTSTDTQYF.

This clone was seen a few times. The chain carries TRBV7-9 and TRBJ1-2; D is unresolved. The length of the CDR3 is 12 residues. The germline gives CDR1 SEHNR, CDR2 FQNEAQ (reference sequence). With 4 bases removed from V and 3 bases from J, the gap between germline ends came to 6 bases. The CDR3 sequence: CASSSQDYGYTF. The CDR3, as DNA: TGTGCCAGCAGCTCCCAGGACTATGGCTACACCTTC.

This chain uses TRBV11-2 with TRBJ1-3; D gene ambiguous. CDR3 length: 17 residues. The V end lost 0 bases, the J end lost 0 bases, and 12 bases lay between the germline ends. The germline CDR1 and CDR2 sequences are SGHAT and FQNNGV. This chain's CDR3 is CASSLDRGLYSGNTIYF. The CDR3 DNA is TGTGCCAGCAGCTTAGATCGCGGCCTCTACTCTGGAAACACCATATATTTT.

The rearrangement uses TRBV6-2 or TRBV6-3 and TRBJ2-1; TRBD2 matches at 12 bases. Germline loops: CDR1 MNHEY, CDR2 SVGEGT. The CDR3 consists of 19 residues. V dropped 3 bases and J dropped 4; count of bases not matched to a gene: 13. The CDR3 region is CASSYSASGGATRYNEQFF. CDR3 DNA: TGTGCCAGCAGTTATTCGGCTAGCGGGGGGGCCACCCGGTACAATGAGCAGTTCTTC.

This chain links TRBV7-2 with TRBJ1-3, with no clear D. CDR3 length: 16 amino acids. Trimming shortened V by 0 bases and J by 0 bases, and 9 bases separated the two germline ends. Germline values: CDR1 SGHTA, CDR2 FQGNSA. CDR3 loop: CASSLASSNSGNTIYF. The CDR3 DNA reads as TGTGCCAGCAGCTTAGCGTCGAGTAACTCTGGAAACACCATATATTTT.

V is TRBV16 and J is TRBJ2-5; weak D call: TRBD1 (5 bases). The V and J ends lost 4 bases and 4 bases respectively, with 16 bases between them. Per the germline V gene, CDR1 is KGHSY and CDR2 is FQNENV. The CDR3 covers 15 residues. The CDR3, as DNA: TGTGCCAGCAGCCCAGGGCAAGGATTTGCAGAGACCCAGTACTTC. Protein product: CASSPGQGFAETQYF. The whole variable domain, remainder taken from reference TRBV16 and TRBJ2-5, is GEEVAQTPKHLVRGEGQKAKLYCAPIKGHSYVFWYQQVLKNEFKFLISFQNENVFDETGMPKERFSAKCLPNSPCSLEIQATKLEDSAVYFCASSPGQGFAETQYFGPGTRLLVL.

The chain carries TRBV7-2 and TRBJ2-1; 7 nucleotides line up with TRBD2. The germline V gene has CDR1 SGHTA and CDR2 FQGNSA. The CDR3 extends over 18 amino acids. V was clipped by 3 bases and J by 0 bases; unmatched bases: 11. This CDR3 reads CASSLRWQGGSSYNEQFF. CDR3 in DNA: TGTGCCAGCAGCTTGAGGTGGCAGGGAGGGAGCTCCTACAATGAGCAGTTCTTC.

This clone was observed a handful of times. The chain has TRBV6-4 and TRBJ2-3, with 12 bases that match TRBD2. The CDR3 covers 18 residues. The V and J ends lost 4 bases and 1 base, in that order; junction bases with no gene match: 9. CDR1 MRHNA and CDR2 SNTAGT come from the germline V gene. CDR3 loop: CASSVGLAGGPGTDTQYF. In DNA form, the CDR3 reads TGTGCCAGCAGTGTTGGCCTAGCGGGAGGGCCCGGCACAGATACGCAGTATTTT.

This clone was counted a few times. The CDR3, as DNA: TGTGCCAGCAGCTTAGCGCCGGCAGGCTACGAGCAGTACTTC. This codes for CASSLAPAGYEQYF. V usage is TRBV11-1 and J usage is TRBJ2-7; D gene unclear. The CDR3 spans 14 residues. With 0 bases removed from V and 3 bases from J, the gap between germline ends came to 9 bases. CDR1 is SGHAT, CDR2 FQDESV, per germline (reference sequence).

The rearrangement uses TRBV28 and TRBJ2-2; 8 bases line up with TRBD2. From germline, CDR1 is MDHEN and CDR2 SYDVKM. CDR3 length: 16 residues. The J segment lost 3 bases and the V segment lost 9 bases, leaving 12 bases of the junction unmatched. The CDR3 DNA follows: TGTGCCAGTAGATACGAGCGGGAGACGGACACCGGGGAGCTGTTTTTT. It translates to CASRYERETDTGELFF.

This clone has just one count. The chain combines TRBV4-3 with TRBJ2-3; TRBD2 aligns across 8 bases. The CDR3 is 16 amino acids. Trimming removed 1 base from V and 6 bases from J; junction bases left unmatched: 9. Looked up from germline, CDR1 is LGHNA and CDR2 is YSLEER. The CDR3 region has the DNA TGCGCCAGCAGCCAAGGGGTAGCGGGGCCGCGGGATACGCAGTATTTT. Its protein is CASSQGVAGPRDTQYF.

The gene calls are TRBV7-2 and TRBJ2-7, with 15 bases identical to TRBD2. This CDR3 contains 16 residues. Germline trimming cut 6 bases from V and 9 bases from J; bases unmatched to any gene: 12. Germline assignment: CDR1 SGHTA and CDR2 FQGNSA. In nucleotides, the CDR3 is TGTGCCAGCAGTCCCCAGCCGGGACTAGCGGGAGGTGTGCAGTACTTC. This translates into CASSPQPGLAGGVQYF.

This clone was counted only a few times. The chain joins TRBV19 to TRBJ2-3; 7 nucleotides agree with TRBD1. This CDR3 has 14 amino acids. Germline assignment: CDR1 LNHDA and CDR2 SQIVND (reference sequence). V was clipped by 11 bases and J by 2 bases; unmatched bases: 10. The CDR3 loop reads CASGQAAPTDTQYF. The CDR3 nucleotides are TGTGCCTCCGGACAGGCCGCCCCCACAGATACGCAGTATTTT.

The J gene is TRBJ1-5, the V gene TRBV19, with a possible D match to TRBD1 (5 bases). CDR3 length: 15 amino acids. Germline V gene data show CDR1 as LNHDA and CDR2 as SQIVND (reference sequence). V was clipped by 1 base and J by 4 bases, with 11 bases between them. DNA for the CDR3: TGTGCCAGTAGTATAGCCGGGGGTCGGAATCAGCCCCAGCATTTT. Translated, it gives CASSIAGGRNQPQHF.

V is TRBV28 and J is TRBJ2-5, with TRBD1 matching 10 bases. Germline V gene lookup returns CDR1 MDHEN and CDR2 SYDVKM. The V and J ends lost 6 bases and 4 bases, in that order; junction bases with no gene match: 11. This CDR3 has 16 amino acids. The CDR3 region has the DNA TGTGCCAGCAGGGACAGGCGGACAGGGGGGGCAGAGACCCAGTACTTC. It encodes CASRDRRTGGAETQYF.

The chain uses TRBV19 and TRBJ1-2; TRBD1 matches 10 bases. Germline V gives CDR1 LNHDA, CDR2 SQIVND (reference sequence). The CDR3 runs to 15 residues. J was trimmed by 4 bases and V by 7 bases; bases with no gene match: 9. The CDR3 is CASKDGQGVGYGYTF. The DNA of the CDR3 is TGTGCCAGTAAAGACGGACAGGGGGTCGGCTATGGCTACACCTTC.

On this clone itself: Sequence at one end of the junction differs from germline and may be a read error. The chain recombines TRBV9 with TRBJ1-2, with a tentative D call TRBD1 (6 bases). CDR1 and CDR2 from the germline V gene are SGDLS and YYNGEE. The CDR3 is 14 amino acids. The CDR3 DNA reads as TGTGCCAGCAGCGTAGCAGGGGACAACTATGGCTACGCCTTC. Translated: CASSVAGDNYGYAF.

The J gene is TRBJ1-3, the V gene TRBV2; D is unresolved. The CDR3 length is 15 residues. V lost 6 bases, J lost 0 bases, and 12 bases lay in between. Per germline, CDR1 SNHLY and CDR2 FYNNEI. CDR3 sequence (DNA): TGTGCCAGCAGGCCCACACAGAGCTCTGGAAACACCATATATTTT. Translation: CASRPTQSSGNTIYF.

This clone showed up just a few times. The chain recombines TRBV11-2 with TRBJ1-6, with D possibly matching TRBD1 (5 bases). CDR1 is SGHAT, CDR2 FQNNGV, per germline. The CDR3 extends over 16 amino acids. Trimming took 0 bases from V and 8 from J, leaving 14 bases between them. The CDR3 protein is CASSLDPSQGDSPLHF. CDR3 coding DNA: TGTGCCAGCAGCTTAGATCCCTCACAAGGGGATTCACCCCTCCACTTT.

This chain connects TRBV20-1 to TRBJ2-1; D possibly corresponds to TRBD2 (5 bases). The CDR3 consists of 11 residues. Germline V gives CDR1 DFQATT, CDR2 SNEGSKA (reference sequence). The CDR3 region has the DNA TGCAGCCCCGGGGTAGTAGGTGAGCAGTTCTTC. Amino acid sequence: CSPGVVGEQFF.

The chain carries TRBV3-1 (or the pseudogene TRBV3-2) and TRBJ1-1; 9 nucleotides align to TRBD1. Trimming cost V 4 bases and J 4 bases; bases outside gene matches: 7. The CDR3 is 15 amino acids. Germline V lookup: CDR1 LGHDT, CDR2 YNNKEL (reference sequence). This CDR3 reads CASSPGTGLPTEAFF. In DNA, the CDR3 is TGTGCCAGCAGCCCCGGGACAGGGCTCCCCACTGAAGCTTTCTTT.

The V gene is TRBV7-9, the J gene TRBJ1-3; D might be TRBD1 (6 bases). The CDR3 has 15 amino acids. V was pared by 4 bases and J by 0 bases, with 10 bases between. The germline CDR1 and CDR2 sequences are SEHNR and FQNEAQ (reference sequence). The CDR3 coding sequence is TGTGCCAGCAGCTCCGACAGGACCTCTGGAAACACCATATATTTT. Translating gives CASSSDRTSGNTIYF.

The sample holds one count of this clone. J is TRBJ1-1 and V is TRBV9; 8 bases line up with TRBD1. The CDR3 has 13 amino acids. J gave up 8 bases and V 1 base, and 4 bases lay outside the gene matches. Germline lookup yields CDR1 SGDLS and CDR2 YYNGEE. The DNA of the CDR3 is TGTGCCAGCAGCGTATCGGGGACAGGAGAAGCTTTCTTT. The encoded protein is CASSVSGTGEAFF.

This clone was observed once. Since the CDR3 does not end with the conserved phenylalanine or tryptophan, this likely comes from a read error. The DNA is left out, because the CDR3 cannot be placed on it with certainty; the CDR3 is given as TCRdb lists it. This sequence joins TRBV11-2 and TRBJ1-2; TRBD1 is the table's D call and was not checked against the DNA. Germline CDR1 reads SGHAT; CDR2 reads FQNNGV. 13 amino acids form the CDR3, both terminal residues included. CDR3 protein: CASSLEGTPIAPI.

This clone has more than one count but fewer than ten. The chain joins TRBV2 to TRBJ2-7; 11 nucleotides agree with TRBD2. The length of the CDR3 is 14 residues. J was trimmed by 4 bases and V by 6 bases; bases with no gene match: 5. Germline V gene sequence: CDR1 SNHLY, CDR2 FYNNEI. This CDR3 reads CASRGLAEAYEQYF. The CDR3 region has the DNA TGTGCCAGCAGGGGACTAGCGGAAGCGTACGAGCAGTACTTC.